Following are 28 T cell receptor beta chains from one sample sequenced in a study of T-cell reconstitution after alpha-beta-depleted transplantation in children. A library of TCRbeta sequences, prepared with unique molecular identifiers, was generated. TCRdb independently ran MiXCR on the PCR reads; one entry per CDR3 protein. The table shows 490,000 or so distinct CDR3 sequences, with about 12% occurring only once. This specimen was PBMCs from the stem cell graft donor, taken from the stem cell graft. These receptors all stem from a human donor who donated a stem cell graft to a child with combined immunodeficiency.

This clonotype has a handful of counts. The chain combines TRBV7-2 with TRBJ1-2; no firm D call. Germline V gene sequence: CDR1 SGHTA, CDR2 FQGNSA. The V and J ends lost 5 bases and 0 bases respectively, with 10 bases between them. The CDR3 sequence is 14 residues long. In DNA form, the CDR3 reads TGTGCCAGCAGCACGTTATCGGCTAACTATGGCTACACCTTC. Translation: CASSTLSANYGYTF.

CDR3: CSVDSLNKNTEAFF. CDR3 DNA: TGCAGCGTTGACTCCTTAAATAAGAACACTGAAGCTTTCTTT. The chain uses TRBV29-1 and TRBJ1-1; no definite D call. The CDR3 is made up of 14 amino acids. CDR1 and CDR2 from the germline V gene are SQVTM and ANQGSEA. Trimming took 3 bases from V and 1 from J, leaving 12 bases between them.

This clonotype has just a few counts. The gene calls are TRBV9 and TRBJ2-3; D gene unclear. The CDR3 consists of 14 residues. The germline CDR1 and CDR2 sequences are SGDLS and YYNGEE. The V end lost 3 bases, the J end lost 2 bases, and 10 bases lay between the germline ends. CDR3: CASSASGFTDTQYF. The CDR3 bases are TGTGCCAGCAGCGCCTCAGGATTCACAGATACGCAGTATTTT.

The V call is TRBV29-1, the J call TRBJ2-2; 8 bases are a match to TRBD2. Unmatched junction bases numbered 7, after V lost 5 bases and J lost 5 bases. From germline, CDR1 is SQVTM and CDR2 ANQGSEA. This CDR3 spans 14 amino acids. The CDR3 DNA follows: TGCAGCGTTAAGTCGCTAGCGGGTACCGGGGAGCTGTTTTTT. Protein sequence: CSVKSLAGTGELFF.

CDR3 protein: CASKGQGFLYGYTF. For the CDR3, the DNA is TGTGCCAGCAAGGGACAGGGGTTTCTCTATGGCTACACCTTC. V gene TRBV2 combines with J gene TRBJ1-2; 10 positions match TRBD1. The CDR3 spans 14 residues. V was pared by 7 bases and J by 4 bases, with 6 bases of the junction left unmatched. Germline assignment: CDR1 SNHLY and CDR2 FYNNEI.

The chain has TRBV5-1 and TRBJ2-7; tentative D call: TRBD1 (5 bases). CDR1 is SGHRS and CDR2 is YFSETQ in the germline V gene. V was pared by 7 bases and J by 0 bases, with 23 bases between. The CDR3 totals 17 residues. The CDR3 region has the DNA TGCGCCAGCCGACTCGGGTCAGGGCAAATAATCTCCTACGAGCAGTACTTC. Translation: CASRLGSGQIISYEQYF. Together with reference TRBV5-1 and TRBJ2-7, the CDR3 gives the full variable domain: KAGVTQTPRYLIKTRGQQVTLSCSPISGHRSVSWYQQTPGQGLQFLFEYFSETQRNKGNFPGRFSGRQFSNSRSEMNVSTLELGDSALYLCASRLGSGQIISYEQYFGPGTRLTVT.

V usage is TRBV6-2 or TRBV6-3 and J usage is TRBJ1-1; TRBD1 matches at 8 bases. V was pared by 5 bases and J by 4 bases, with 12 bases of the junction left unmatched. Per the germline V gene, CDR1 is MNHEY and CDR2 is SVGEGT. This CDR3 is built from 16 residues. CDR3 DNA: TGTGCCAGCAGTCCCCGGACAGGGAGAAGATTCACTGAAGCTTTCTTT. It codes for CASSPRTGRRFTEAFF.

In this sample, this clonotype turned up a few times. The rearrangement links TRBV5-1 to TRBJ2-7; 10 bases are shared with TRBD2. CDR1 SGHRS and CDR2 YFSETQ come from the germline V gene. V trimming: 0 bases; J trimming: 5 bases; junction bases outside the gene matches: 8. The CDR3 runs 16 residues. CDR3 nucleotides: TGCGCCAGCAGCTTGGAGGCTAGCGGGAGAGAGGACGAGCAGTACTTC. This codes for CASSLEASGREDEQYF.

This clonotype appeared many times. This sequence joins TRBV4-3 and TRBJ1-2; D perhaps matches TRBD1 (6 bases). This CDR3 comprises 13 residues. The V end lost 6 bases, the J end lost 6 bases, and 14 bases lay between the germline ends. Germline V gene data show CDR1 as LGHNA and CDR2 as YSLEER. The CDR3 DNA reads as TGCGCCAGCAGTCCCGACAGGAGTCATGGCTACACCTTC. It translates to CASSPDRSHGYTF.

This clonotype was observed a handful of times. This chain links TRBV29-1 with TRBJ2-1; D call uncertain. Germline assignment: CDR1 SQVTM and CDR2 ANQGSEA. This CDR3 has 10 amino acids. In DNA form, the CDR3 reads TGCAGTTCCTGGTACAATGAGCAGTTCTTC. The encoded protein is CSSWYNEQFF.

This clonotype was detected a few times. The chain combines TRBV12-3 or TRBV12-4 with TRBJ2-3; 9 bases are shared with TRBD1. Unmatched junction bases numbered 6, after V lost 5 bases and J lost 3 bases. The CDR3 extends over 15 amino acids. The CDR3 sequence: CASSANRGRTDTQYF. CDR3 bases: TGTGCCAGCAGTGCGAACAGGGGGCGGACAGATACGCAGTATTTT.

This clonotype was observed many times. The rearrangement links TRBV4-2 to TRBJ2-5; D is perhaps TRBD1 (5 bases). Germline V lookup: CDR1 LGHNA, CDR2 YNFKEQ. V shed 1 base and J shed 5 bases, with 8 bases lying between them. CDR3 length equals 13 residues. CDR3 sequence (DNA): TGTGCCAGCAGCCAAGGTTCAGGGGAGACCCAGTACTTC. Translated: CASSQGSGETQYF.

This clonotype showed up many times. This CDR3 reads CASSEALGRGDGYTF. The CDR3 nucleotides are TGTGCCAGCAGTGAAGCCCTGGGGCGGGGCGATGGCTACACCTTC. This chain connects TRBV2 to TRBJ1-2; TRBD1 is a possible D gene (5 bases). V lost 0 bases and J lost 6, with 14 bases in between. The CDR3 totals 15 residues. Germline-derived CDR1 and CDR2 are SNHLY and FYNNEI.

In this sample, this clonotype turned up a few times. The chain links TRBV5-1 to TRBJ2-7; TRBD1 might be the D (6 bases). Looked up from germline, CDR1 is SGHRS and CDR2 is YFSETQ. This CDR3 has 15 residues. The ends were cut back, 1 base at V and 2 bases at J, with 13 bases in the middle. DNA of the CDR3: TGCGCCAGCAGCTTGAGTTGGACAGCTACCTACGAGCAGTACTTC. Translating it yields CASSLSWTATYEQYF.

The rearrangement uses TRBV9 and TRBJ2-7, with TRBD2 identical over 9 bases. Germline CDR1 reads SGDLS; CDR2 reads YYNGEE. This CDR3 region has 15 residues. After removal of 4 bases from V and 4 bases from J, the junction contained 9 bases not matched to a gene. The CDR3 reads CASSTTGLAFYEQYF. CDR3 DNA: TGTGCCAGCAGCACCACGGGACTAGCCTTTTACGAGCAGTACTTC.

In its sample, this clonotype was seen a few times. The gene calls are TRBV6-2 or TRBV6-3 and TRBJ2-1; 7 nucleotides match TRBD2. Per germline, CDR1 MNHEY and CDR2 SVGEGT. The CDR3 sequence is 15 residues long. V was pared by 2 bases and J by 3 bases, with 4 bases of the junction left unmatched. The CDR3 DNA reads TGTGCCAGCAGTTACGGGGGGGGTATCTACAATGAGCAGTTCTTC. Its translation: CASSYGGGIYNEQFF.

This chain uses TRBV27 with TRBJ2-1, with D possibly being TRBD1 (5 bases). V lost 5 bases and J 5 bases, leaving 16 bases between the germline ends. Germline values: CDR1 MNHEY, CDR2 SMNVEV (reference sequence). The CDR3 contains 15 residues. The DNA of the CDR3 is TGTGCCAGCAGTCCTTGGGGCCCTTTCGACAATGAGCAGTTCTTC. Encoded protein: CASSPWGPFDNEQFF.

CDR3 DNA sequence: TGTGCCAGCAGCAGGGGTTCCCACGAGCAGTACTTC. The encoded protein is CASSRGSHEQYF. The chain carries TRBV6-2 or TRBV6-3 and TRBJ2-7, with D tentatively TRBD1 (6 bases). This CDR3 spans 12 amino acids. Between the trimmed V and J ends, which lost 6 bases and 5 bases, there was a span of 11 bases. Germline CDR1 reads MNHEY; CDR2 reads SVGEGT.

The gene calls are TRBV7-9 and TRBJ2-2; D gene unclear. Trimming cost V 9 bases and J 0 bases, with 11 bases left between them. Per the germline V gene, CDR1 is SEHNR and CDR2 is FQNEAQ (reference sequence). The CDR3 extends over 14 amino acids. This CDR3 is CASPGSANTGELFF. For the CDR3, the DNA is TGTGCCAGTCCCGGGTCCGCGAACACCGGGGAGCTGTTTTTT.

The V and J genes are TRBV7-3 and TRBJ1-2; the match to TRBD1 covers 7 bases. The CDR3 is made up of 16 amino acids. Trimming took 5 bases from V and 0 from J; bases not matched to a gene: 9. Germline CDR1 reads SGHTA; CDR2 reads FQGTGA. CDR3 region: CASSLQPGQTNYGYTF. DNA for the CDR3: TGTGCCAGCAGCCTCCAGCCGGGACAGACTAACTATGGCTACACCTTC. The entire variable domain, with the rest obtained from reference TRBV7-3 and TRBJ1-2, is as follows: GAGVSQTPSNKVTEKGKYVELRCDPISGHTALYWYRQSLGQGPEFLIYFQGTGAADDSGLPNDRFFAVRPEGSVSTLKIQRTERGDSAVYLCASSLQPGQTNYGYTFGSGTRLTVV.

The chain has TRBV7-9 and TRBJ2-1; D possibly corresponds to TRBD2 (7 bases). The V end lost 5 bases, the J end lost 4 bases, and 15 bases lay between the germline ends. The CDR3 is 15 amino acids. CDR1 is SEHNR and CDR2 is FQNEAQ in the germline V gene (reference sequence). CDR3 coding DNA: TGTGCCAGCAGCCCAAGGGGGGGGGAGTACAATGAGCAGTTCTTC. Translated, it gives CASSPRGGEYNEQFF.

This clonotype showed up just once. J is TRBJ1-1 and V is TRBV29-1, with D perhaps matching TRBD1 (5 bases). In germline, CDR1 is SQVTM, CDR2 ANQGSEA. The CDR3 sequence is 14 residues long. V lost 4 bases and J 4 bases, leaving 16 bases between the germline ends. This CDR3 is CSVAGLAGVTEAFF. The CDR3 region has the DNA TGCAGCGTTGCCGGATTGGCGGGGGTCACTGAAGCTTTCTTT.

This clonotype was seen a few times. This sequence joins TRBV7-8 and TRBJ2-3; 9 positions match TRBD2. Germline trimming cut 5 bases from V and 5 bases from J; bases unmatched to any gene: 17. The CDR3 contains 18 residues. Germline V gene data show CDR1 as SGHVS and CDR2 as FQNEAQ. CDR3 DNA sequence: TGTGCCAGCAGCGCGTATGGGACTGCTAGCGGGAATGGAGATACGCAGTATTTT. Translated, it gives CASSAYGTASGNGDTQYF. The full variable domain, in which reference TRBV7-8 and TRBJ2-3 provide the parts outside the CDR3, is GAGVSQSPRYKVAKRGQDVALRCDPISGHVSLFWYQQALGQGPEFLTYFQNEAQLDKSGLPSDRFFAERPEGSVSTLKIQRTQQEDSAVYLCASSAYGTASGNGDTQYFGPGTRLTVL.

This clonotype was seen ten or more times. J is TRBJ2-7 and V is TRBV7-9; no firm D call. V dropped 4 bases and J dropped 3 bases, with 16 bases sitting between them. CDR1 is SEHNR, CDR2 FQNEAQ, per germline (reference sequence). This CDR3 is 15 amino acids long. CDR3 sequence reads: CASSSTAWQNYEQYF. As DNA, the CDR3 is TGTGCCAGCAGCTCGACCGCATGGCAGAACTACGAGCAGTACTTC.

This clonotype was seen a handful of times. V and J are TRBV11-1 and TRBJ2-1; 10 bases are a match to TRBD2. V was clipped by 5 bases and J by 0 bases; unmatched bases: 13. CDR1 is SGHAT and CDR2 is FQDESV in the germline V gene (reference sequence). The CDR3 contains 19 residues. In nucleotides, the CDR3 is TGTGCCAGCAGCCCTAGGGGCCTAGCGGGAGATTACTCCTACAATGAGCAGTTCTTC. This sequence encodes CASSPRGLAGDYSYNEQFF.

V is TRBV25-1 and J is TRBJ2-3; the match to TRBD2 covers 8 bases. Germline loops: CDR1 MGHDK, CDR2 SYGVNS. This CDR3 is 14 amino acids long. V lost 4 bases to trimming and J lost 5 bases; unmatched junction nucleotides: 5. In nucleotides, the CDR3 is TGTGCCAGCAGTGTCCGGGGGGGCTTAGATACGCAGTATTTT. Residues: CASSVRGGLDTQYF.

This clonotype came up many times. The chain has TRBV29-1 and TRBJ2-7; TRBD2 matches 8 bases. This CDR3 region has 14 residues. With V trimmed by 1 base and J by 3 bases, 5 bases remained unmatched. The germline CDR1 and CDR2 sequences are SQVTM and ANQGSEA. The DNA for the CDR3 is TGCAGCGTTGAAGTCGCAGCGGGAGACTACGAGCAGTACTTC. Its translation: CSVEVAAGDYEQYF.

The chain has TRBV7-3 and TRBJ1-4; 8 bases agree with TRBD1. The J segment lost 0 bases and the V segment lost 3 bases, leaving 9 bases of the junction unmatched. CDR3 length: 18 residues. CDR1 is SGHTA and CDR2 is FQGTGA in the germline V gene. CDR3 region: CASSFPGQAKTTNEKLFF. DNA for the CDR3: TGTGCCAGCAGCTTCCCGGGACAGGCGAAAACAACTAATGAAAAACTGTTTTTT.